This T cell receptor beta chain was identified during a study of CD8 T cells in Susac syndrome. The CDR3 runs to 14 residues. Between the trimmed V and J ends, which lost 5 bases and 4 bases, there was a span of 15 bases. The germline CDR1 and CDR2 sequences are MNHEY and SVGAGI. When the RNA was reverse transcribed, random hexamers were used with an input of about 0.5 to 1 ug. Multiplex immunoSEQ PCR targeted 54 Vbeta and 13 Jbeta TCR beta segments. TCRdb analysed the immunoSEQ multiplex PCR reads with MiXCR anew, one entry per CDR3 protein. Here the sample spans 140,000 or so distinct CDR3 sequences, roughly 95% being singletons. This clonotype was observed once.

The sample comprised CD4+ T cells from PBMCs. This TCR was recovered from a human donor with multiple sclerosis. This chain uses TRBV6-5 with TRBJ2-7, with unresolved D. The CDR3 spells CASSELSRSYEQYF. The CDR3 DNA is TGTGCCAGCAGTGAACTCTCCCGCTCTTACGAGCAGTACTTC.